Listed below are T cell receptor beta chains from one sample, sequenced in a study of blood T cell repertoires in COVID-19. Some clones are missing from TCRdb's copy, which holds only in-frame ones; the method was immunoSEQ multiplex PCR. The sample consists of about 400,000 clones, around 86% of them appearing once. The sequenced sample was peripheral blood. The receptor source for this set is a human donor in a cohort sampled during active COVID-19. CDR3s include the opening cysteine and the closing phenylalanine or tryptophan. Each record gives: CDR3 protein, CDR3 DNA, D gene, V gene, J gene, clone size. The D gene is left open where the match is weak. Rows give clone size only sometimes, using once, few, many, or a class for an expanded clone.

CDR3 protein: CASSSPKAGFLEGYTF
CDR3 DNA: TGTGCCAGCAGCTCCCCAAAGGCGGGGTTTTTGGAAGGCTACACCTTC
D gene: .
V gene: TRBV5-4
J gene: TRBJ1-2
clone size: .

CDR3 protein: CASSSRQGRTEAFF
CDR3 DNA: TGTGCCAGCAGCTCCAGACAGGGCCGCACTGAAGCTTTCTTT
D gene: TRBD1
V gene: TRBV7-9
J gene: TRBJ1-1
clone size: .

CDR3 protein: CASSPWTSGDYNEQFF
CDR3 DNA: TGTGCCAGCAGCCCTTGGACTAGCGGGGATTACAATGAGCAGTTCTTC
D gene: TRBD2
V gene: TRBV27
J gene: TRBJ2-1
clone size: .

CDR3 protein: CASTDRRNTEAFF
CDR3 DNA: TGTGCCAGCACGGACAGGCGGAACACTGAAGCTTTCTTT
D gene: TRBD1
V gene: TRBV6-5
J gene: TRBJ1-1
clone size: .

CDR3 protein: CASSLGGGTTNEKLFF
CDR3 DNA: TGCGCCAGCAGCTTGGGTGGCGGAACAACTAATGAAAAACTGTTTTTT
D gene: .
V gene: TRBV5-1
J gene: TRBJ1-4
clone size: .

CDR3 protein: CASSPSAGIIRQYF
CDR3 DNA: TGTGCCAGCAGTCCCTCAGCGGGAATTATCAGGCAGTACTTC
D gene: TRBD2
V gene: TRBV28
J gene: TRBJ2-7
clone size: few

CDR3 protein: CASSVTSKQGSRGYTF
CDR3 DNA: TGTGCCAGTAGTGTGACGTCGAAACAGGGATCGAGAGGCTACACCTTC
D gene: .
V gene: TRBV19
J gene: TRBJ1-2
clone size: .

CDR3 protein: CASSSPGTAGEQYF
CDR3 DNA: TGTGCCAGCAGTTCCCCCGGGACGGCGGGGGAGCAGTACTTC
D gene: .
V gene: TRBV6-6
J gene: TRBJ2-7
clone size: .

CDR3 protein: CASSLELETQYF
CDR3 DNA: TGTGCCAGCAGCCTAGAGTTAGAGACCCAGTACTTC
D gene: .
V gene: TRBV5-4
J gene: TRBJ2-5
clone size: .

CDR3 protein: CASSEGALGNTIYF
CDR3 DNA: TGTGCCAGCAGTGAGGGGGCGCTTGGAAACACCATATATTTT
D gene: .
V gene: TRBV25-1
J gene: TRBJ1-3
clone size: .

CDR3 protein: CASRAFTSGSYNEQFF
CDR3 DNA: TGTGCCAGCAGAGCATTTACTAGCGGGAGTTACAATGAGCAGTTCTTC
D gene: TRBD2
V gene: TRBV2
J gene: TRBJ2-1
clone size: .

CDR3 protein: CASSVAPGYDGNTIYF
CDR3 DNA: TGTGCCAGCAGCGTAGCTCCAGGGTATGATGGAAACACCATATATTTT
D gene: .
V gene: TRBV9
J gene: TRBJ1-3
clone size: .

CDR3 protein: CASSLTAGELYEQYF
CDR3 DNA: TGTGCCAGCAGCTTAACCGCCGGGGAATTATACGAGCAGTACTTC
D gene: .
V gene: TRBV7-3
J gene: TRBJ2-7
clone size: few

CDR3 protein: CASSPGGYGNEQFF
CDR3 DNA: TGTGCCAGCAGTCCAGGGGGGTATGGCAATGAGCAGTTCTTC
D gene: .
V gene: TRBV6-5
J gene: TRBJ2-1
clone size: .

CDR3 protein: CASSFWDFPGDSATDTQYF
CDR3 DNA: TGTGCCAGCAGCTTTTGGGACTTTCCTGGGGACAGTGCCACAGATACGCAGTATTTT
D gene: .
V gene: TRBV5-8
J gene: TRBJ2-3
clone size: .

CDR3 protein: CASSVPGKTSGGASSYNEQFF
CDR3 DNA: TGTGCCAGCAGCGTACCTGGGAAGACTAGCGGGGGTGCAAGCTCCTACAATGAGCAGTTCTTC
D gene: TRBD2
V gene: TRBV9
J gene: TRBJ2-1
clone size: once

CDR3 protein: CASSESLAGKTQYF
CDR3 DNA: TGTGCCAGCAGTGAATCACTAGCCGGAAAGACCCAGTACTTC
D gene: .
V gene: TRBV2
J gene: TRBJ2-5
clone size: once

CDR3 protein: CASSPLAGGGETQYF
CDR3 DNA: TGTGCCAGCAGCCCACTAGCGGGGGGGGGAGAGACCCAGTACTTC
D gene: TRBD2
V gene: TRBV9
J gene: TRBJ2-5
clone size: .

CDR3 protein: CASSLRGGTEAFF
CDR3 DNA: TGCGCCAGCAGCTTGAGAGGGGGCACTGAAGCTTTCTTT
D gene: .
V gene: TRBV5-1
J gene: TRBJ1-1
clone size: .

CDR3 protein: CASSQGREADTQYF
CDR3 DNA: TGTGCCAGCAGCCAGGGGAGGGAGGCAGATACGCAGTATTTT
D gene: TRBD2
V gene: TRBV4-2
J gene: TRBJ2-3
clone size: .

CDR3 protein: CAWSQQVGETQYF
CDR3 DNA: TGTGCCTGGAGTCAGCAGGTTGGAGAGACCCAGTACTTC
D gene: .
V gene: TRBV30
J gene: TRBJ2-5
clone size: .

CDR3 protein: CASSQARFTEAFF
CDR3 DNA: TGTGCCAGCAGCCAAGCCAGGTTCACTGAAGCTTTCTTT
D gene: .
V gene: TRBV3-1/TRBV3-2
J gene: TRBJ1-1
clone size: .

CDR3 protein: CASSSTSEGVRIF
CDR3 DNA: TGTGCCAGCAGTTCTACTAGCGAAGGGGTGCGCATCTTC
D gene: TRBD2
V gene: TRBV6-6
J gene: TRBJ2-1
clone size: .

CDR3 protein: CASSEARENSPLHF
CDR3 DNA: TGTGCCAGCAGTGAAGCGAGAGAGAATTCACCCCTCCACTTT
D gene: .
V gene: TRBV6-1
J gene: TRBJ1-6
clone size: .

CDR3 protein: CASSLMAADTQYF
CDR3 DNA: TGTGCCAGCAGCTTAATGGCGGCGGATACGCAGTATTTT
D gene: .
V gene: TRBV11-2
J gene: TRBJ2-3
clone size: .

CDR3 protein: CASSFGVTYGYTF
CDR3 DNA: TGTGCCAGCAGTTTCGGGGTTACCTATGGCTACACCTTC
D gene: .
V gene: TRBV12-3/TRBV12-4
J gene: TRBJ1-2
clone size: once

CDR3 protein: CASSVSGSGTDTQYF
CDR3 DNA: TGTGCCAGCAGCGTTAGCGGGAGTGGCACAGATACGCAGTATTTT
D gene: TRBD2
V gene: TRBV7-3
J gene: TRBJ2-3
clone size: once

CDR3 protein: CASRLGAGLTGSYNEQFF
CDR3 DNA: TGCGCCAGCAGACTGGGGGCCGGGCTAACAGGATCCTACAATGAGCAGTTCTTC
D gene: .
V gene: TRBV5-1
J gene: TRBJ2-1
clone size: .

CDR3 protein: CASDLGNTEAFF
CDR3 DNA: TGTGCCAGCGACTTGGGTAACACTGAAGCTTTCTTT
D gene: .
V gene: TRBV2
J gene: TRBJ1-1
clone size: .

CDR3 protein: CASRQVSHYNEQFF
CDR3 DNA: TGTGCCAGCAGACAGGTTTCCCACTACAATGAGCAGTTCTTC
D gene: .
V gene: TRBV5-5
J gene: TRBJ2-1
clone size: .

CDR3 protein: CASSLDSLNEQFF
CDR3 DNA: TGTGCCAGCAGCTTAGATAGCCTCAATGAGCAGTTCTTC
D gene: .
V gene: TRBV11-2
J gene: TRBJ2-1
clone size: .

CDR3 protein: CSVGDRSSYEQYF
CDR3 DNA: TGCAGCGTTGGGGACAGGAGCTCCTACGAGCAGTACTTC
D gene: TRBD1
V gene: TRBV29-1
J gene: TRBJ2-7
clone size: .

CDR3 protein: CASSEYRGQGAEVQFF
CDR3 DNA: TGTGCCAGCAGTGAATATCGGGGACAGGGGGCTGAAGTACAGTTCTTC
D gene: TRBD1
V gene: TRBV25-1
J gene: TRBJ2-1
clone size: .

CDR3 protein: CASSSPGLAREQFF
CDR3 DNA: TGTGCCAGCAGTTCCCCGGGACTAGCTCGTGAGCAGTTCTTC
D gene: TRBD2
V gene: TRBV6-5
J gene: TRBJ2-1
clone size: many